The clone carrying this T cell receptor (beta chain) was picked up many times. The target antigen is unknown. The sample belongs to a study of T-cell reconstitution after alpha-beta-depleted transplantation in children. Study-level points and caveats: T-cell counts and diversity at one year following transplant were attributed mainly to newly produced T cells. Several hundred rapidly expanded clones from non-depleted graft cells reportedly supplied alpha-beta T cells about two months post-transplant. Some patients' high day-60 TCRbeta diversity was traced to surviving recipient T cells and thymic progenitors.

As it was prepared, the TCRbeta library received unique molecular identifiers. TCRdb redid the calling of the PCR reads with MiXCR, one entry per CDR3 protein. In the table there are approximately 240,000 distinct CDR3 sequences, around 9.9% of which are singletons. V lost 4 bases to trimming and J lost 6 bases; unmatched junction nucleotides: 3. The germline V gene has CDR1 SGHRS and CDR2 YFSETQ. This CDR3 has 14 amino acids. The chain joins TRBV5-1 to TRBJ2-1; 11 nucleotides match TRBD1. Sequenced material: PBMCs, taken before TCRalphabeta/CD19-depleted stem cell transplant. The source of this sequence is a child younger than two with acute myeloid leukemia, due to receive a stem cell transplant. Here the CDR3 reads CASSPGTGGNEQFF. For the CDR3, the DNA is TGCGCCAGCAGCCCCGGGACAGGGGGCAATGAGCAGTTCTTC.